The clone carrying this T cell receptor beta chain was seen at least ten times. Uncontrolled infection, other autoimmune disease, pregnancy or lactation led to exclusion. V dropped 3 bases and J dropped 1 base, with 6 bases sitting between them. CDR1 and CDR2 from the germline V gene are SGHKS and YYEKEE (reference sequence). This CDR3 has 13 residues. The data originate from a study of T cells in Graves' hyperthyroidism and ophthalmopathy. What was amplified from RNA transcripts were TCR beta CDR3 regions. Researchers ran a first-round RT-PCR on the TCR CDR3 using the HTBI primer set. A single record per CDR3 protein comes from TCRdb applying MiXCR to the multiplex PCR reads. The repertoire holds around 200,000 distinct CDR3 sequences, approximately 20% seen once, with roughly two fifths in the top ten.

The sequence derives from a man aged 40-55 years with Graves' hyperthyroidism. Sequenced: blood. The gene calls are TRBV5-5 and TRBJ2-3; D call uncertain. This CDR3 is CASSSVGTDTQYF. CDR3 nucleotides: TGTGCCAGCAGCTCTGTGGGCACAGATACGCAGTATTTT.